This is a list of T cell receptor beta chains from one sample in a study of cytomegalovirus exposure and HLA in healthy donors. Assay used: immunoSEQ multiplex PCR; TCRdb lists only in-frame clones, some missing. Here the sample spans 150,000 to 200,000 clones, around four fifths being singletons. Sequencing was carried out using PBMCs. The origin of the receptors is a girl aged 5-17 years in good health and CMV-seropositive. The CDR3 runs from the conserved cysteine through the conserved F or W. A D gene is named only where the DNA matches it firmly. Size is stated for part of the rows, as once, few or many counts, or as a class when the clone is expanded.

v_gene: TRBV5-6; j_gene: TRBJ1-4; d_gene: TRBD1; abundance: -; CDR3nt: TGTGCCAGCAGCCTTCGGACAGGGTCGACTAATGAAAAACTGTTTTTT; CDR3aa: CASSLRTGSTNEKLFF
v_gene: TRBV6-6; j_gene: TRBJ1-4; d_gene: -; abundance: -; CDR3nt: TGTGCCAGCAGCCAGACAGCTTTGGAACTGTTTTTT; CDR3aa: CASSQTALELFF
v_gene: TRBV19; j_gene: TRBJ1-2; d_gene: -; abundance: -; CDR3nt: TGTGCCAGTACCCCGAGGTTAATAGCTAACTATGGCTACACCTTC; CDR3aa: CASTPRLIANYGYTF
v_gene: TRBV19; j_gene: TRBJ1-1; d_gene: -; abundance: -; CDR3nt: TGTGCCAGTAGTATAGATCGGGGAAAGAACACTGAAGCTTTCTTT; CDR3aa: CASSIDRGKNTEAFF
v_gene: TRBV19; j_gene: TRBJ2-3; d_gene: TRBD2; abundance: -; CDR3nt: TGTGCCAGTAGTAGCCCCAGGCGGGGGACAGATACGCAGTATTTT; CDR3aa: CASSSPRRGTDTQYF
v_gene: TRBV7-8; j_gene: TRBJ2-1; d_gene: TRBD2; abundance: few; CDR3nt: TGTGCCAGCAGCCCTAGTTGGCTCCCGGGGGGCAATGAGCAGTTCTTC; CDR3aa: CASSPSWLPGGNEQFF
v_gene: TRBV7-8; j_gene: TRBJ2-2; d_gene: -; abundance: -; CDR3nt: TGTGCCAGCAGCCCGGCGGAGGAGGAGCTGTTTTTT; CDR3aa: CASSPAEEELFF
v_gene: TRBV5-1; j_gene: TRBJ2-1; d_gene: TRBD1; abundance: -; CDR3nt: TGCGCCAGCAGCTTACAGGGGGCTGGCAATGAGCAGTTCTTC; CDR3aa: CASSLQGAGNEQFF
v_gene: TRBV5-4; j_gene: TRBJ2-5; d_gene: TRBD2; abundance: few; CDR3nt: TGTGCCAGCAGCTTAGGCGGGGGGGCCGGGGAGACCCAGTACTTC; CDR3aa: CASSLGGGAGETQYF
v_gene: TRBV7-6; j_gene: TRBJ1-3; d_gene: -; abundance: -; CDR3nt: TGTGCCAGCAGCTTATTTGAGGTTGGAAACACCATATATTTT; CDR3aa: CASSLFEVGNTIYF
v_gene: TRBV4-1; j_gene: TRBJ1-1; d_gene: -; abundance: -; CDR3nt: TGCGCCAGCAGCCAGCATCCGGGGAACACTGAAGCTTTCTTT; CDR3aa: CASSQHPGNTEAFF
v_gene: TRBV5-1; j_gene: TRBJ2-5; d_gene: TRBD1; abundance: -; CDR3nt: TGCGCCAGCAGCTTTTCCGGGACAGGGGGCTTCGAAGAGACCCAGTACTTC; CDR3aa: CASSFSGTGGFEETQYF
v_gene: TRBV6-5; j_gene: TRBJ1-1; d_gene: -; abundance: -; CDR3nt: TGTGCCAGCAGTTACCTGGGAGTAAACGTTAATGAAGCTTTCTTT; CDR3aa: CASSYLGVNVNEAFF
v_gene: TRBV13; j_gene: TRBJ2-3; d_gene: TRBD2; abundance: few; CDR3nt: TGTGCCAGCAGCTTACGAGGAGCGGGGGGCAGGACAGATACGCAGTATTTT; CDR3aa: CASSLRGAGGRTDTQYF
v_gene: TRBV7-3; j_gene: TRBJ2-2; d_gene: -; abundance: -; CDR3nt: TGTGCCAGCAGCCAAGGGGGATTCGGGGAGCTGTTTTTT; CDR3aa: CASSQGGFGELFF
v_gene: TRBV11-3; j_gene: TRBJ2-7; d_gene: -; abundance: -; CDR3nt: TGTGCCAGCAGCTACGAGACCCGGGGAAGGAGCTCCTACGAGCAGTACTTC; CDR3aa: CASSYETRGRSSYEQYF
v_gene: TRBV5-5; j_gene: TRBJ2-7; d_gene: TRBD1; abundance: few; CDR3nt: TGTGCCAGCACGGACAGGAATGAGCAGTACTTC; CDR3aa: CASTDRNEQYF
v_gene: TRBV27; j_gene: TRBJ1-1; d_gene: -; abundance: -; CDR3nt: TGTGCCAGCAGGCCCCTAGGGGACACTGAAGCTTTCTTT; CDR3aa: CASRPLGDTEAFF
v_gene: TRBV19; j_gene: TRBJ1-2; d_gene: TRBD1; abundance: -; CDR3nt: TGTGCCAGTCTGCTTGCGACAGGGTTTGGCTACACCTTC; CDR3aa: CASLLATGFGYTF
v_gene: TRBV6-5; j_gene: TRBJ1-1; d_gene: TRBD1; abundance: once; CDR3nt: TGTGCCAGCAGAGGGACAGGCCTCACTGAAGCTTTCTTT; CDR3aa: CASRGTGLTEAFF
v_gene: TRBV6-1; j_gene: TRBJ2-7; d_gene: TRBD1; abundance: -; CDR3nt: TGTGCCAGCAGTGGAAACTTTCGGACAGGGGTCGAGCAGTACTTC; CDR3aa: CASSGNFRTGVEQYF
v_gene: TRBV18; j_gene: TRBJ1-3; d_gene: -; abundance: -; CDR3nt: TGTGCCAGCTCACGGGCATTTAGTGGAAACACCATATATTTT; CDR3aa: CASSRAFSGNTIYF
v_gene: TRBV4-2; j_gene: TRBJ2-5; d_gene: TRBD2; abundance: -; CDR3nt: TGTGCCAGCAGCCTTGACGGGCTAGCGGAAGAGACCCAGTACTTC; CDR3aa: CASSLDGLAEETQYF
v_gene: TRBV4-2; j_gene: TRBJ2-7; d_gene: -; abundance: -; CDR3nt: TGTGCCAGCAGCCAGGATTGGAGGTACGAGCAGTACTTC; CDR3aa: CASSQDWRYEQYF
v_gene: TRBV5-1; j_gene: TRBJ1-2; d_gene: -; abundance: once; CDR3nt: TGCGCCAGCAGCTTTCCGGGGGGCTATGGCTACACCTTC; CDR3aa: CASSFPGGYGYTF
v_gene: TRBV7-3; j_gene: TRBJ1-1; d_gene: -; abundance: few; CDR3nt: TGTGCCAGCAGCTTTGGAGGGAACACTGAAGCTTTCTTT; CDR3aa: CASSFGGNTEAFF
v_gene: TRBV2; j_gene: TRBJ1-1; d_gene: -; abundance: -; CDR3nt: TGTGCCAGCTCACAGGATATGAACACTGAAGCTTTCTTT; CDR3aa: CASSQDMNTEAFF
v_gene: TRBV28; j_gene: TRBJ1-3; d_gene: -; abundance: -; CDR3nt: TGTGCCAGCAGTCTCCCCCCCAGGGTTGGAAACACCATATATTTT; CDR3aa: CASSLPPRVGNTIYF
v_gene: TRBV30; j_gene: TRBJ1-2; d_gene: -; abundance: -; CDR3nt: TGTGCCTGGAGTGTACGGGGGAACTATGGCTACACCTTC; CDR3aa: CAWSVRGNYGYTF
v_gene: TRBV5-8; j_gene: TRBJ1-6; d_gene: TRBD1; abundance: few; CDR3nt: TGTGCCAGCAGCTTGGCCTCGGACAGGGGAAGTTCACCCCTCCACTTT; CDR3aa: CASSLASDRGSSPLHF
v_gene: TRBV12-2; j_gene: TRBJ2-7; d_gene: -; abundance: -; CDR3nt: TGTGCAAGTCGCTTAGGTCTTTACGAGCAGTACTTC; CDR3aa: CASRLGLYEQYF
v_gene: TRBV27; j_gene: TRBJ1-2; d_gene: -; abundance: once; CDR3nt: TGTGCCAGCAGATGGGCTAATGGCTACACCTTC; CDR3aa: CASRWANGYTF
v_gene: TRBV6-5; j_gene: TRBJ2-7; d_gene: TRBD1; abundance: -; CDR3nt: TGTGCCAGCAGTTATACATCGGACAGGGGGTACGAGCAGTACTTC; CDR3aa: CASSYTSDRGYEQYF
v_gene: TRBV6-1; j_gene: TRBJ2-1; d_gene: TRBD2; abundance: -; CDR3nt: TGTGCCAGCAGTGAGTTAGCGGGCTCCTACAATGAGCAGTTCTTC; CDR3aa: CASSELAGSYNEQFF
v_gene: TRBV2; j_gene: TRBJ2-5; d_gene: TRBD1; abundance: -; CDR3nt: TGTGCCACCACGAAGGACAGGGGTCGTAGGGAGACCCAGTACTTC; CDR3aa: CATTKDRGRRETQYF
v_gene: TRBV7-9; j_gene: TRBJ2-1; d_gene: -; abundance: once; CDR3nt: TGTGCCAGCAGCTATAAGGACCACGGACACACCAATGAGCAGTTCTTC; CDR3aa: CASSYKDHGHTNEQFF
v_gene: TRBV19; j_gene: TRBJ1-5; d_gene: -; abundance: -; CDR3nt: TGTGCCAGTAGTATCATGGGACACAGCAATCAGCCCCAGCATTTT; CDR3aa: CASSIMGHSNQPQHF
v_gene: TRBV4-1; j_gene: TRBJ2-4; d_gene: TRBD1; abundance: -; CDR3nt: TGCGCCAGCAGAGATCCCGGGACAGGGGGAAACATTCAGTACTTC; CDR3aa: CASRDPGTGGNIQYF
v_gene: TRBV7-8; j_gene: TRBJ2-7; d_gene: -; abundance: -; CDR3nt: TGTGCCAGCAGCTCGCCCCAGTTTCCCCTCTCTGGGCAGTACTTC; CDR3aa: CASSSPQFPLSGQYF
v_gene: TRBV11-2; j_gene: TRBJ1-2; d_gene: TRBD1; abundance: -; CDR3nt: TGTGCCAGCAGCCAGGGGTCACAGGGGGCGAAGTACGGCTACACCTTC; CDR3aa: CASSQGSQGAKYGYTF
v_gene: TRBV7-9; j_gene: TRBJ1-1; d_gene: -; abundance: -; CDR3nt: TGTGCCAGCAGTTCCGACAGTCGTGAGTCCTACACTGAAGCTTTCTTT; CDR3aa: CASSSDSRESYTEAFF
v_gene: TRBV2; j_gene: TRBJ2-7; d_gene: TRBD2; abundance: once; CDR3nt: TGTGCCAGCAGTATTCCTAGCGGGGGGGTGTCCTACGAGCAGTACTTC; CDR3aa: CASSIPSGGVSYEQYF
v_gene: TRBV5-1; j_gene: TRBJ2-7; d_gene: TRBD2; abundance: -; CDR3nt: TGCGCCAGCAGCTCGGGCGGGGGTCAGTCCTACGAGCAGTACTTC; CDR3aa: CASSSGGGQSYEQYF
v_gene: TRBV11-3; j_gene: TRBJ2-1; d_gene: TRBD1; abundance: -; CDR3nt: TGTGCCAGCAGCACAGCTGGACAGGGTGGGAATGAGCAGTTCTTC; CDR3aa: CASSTAGQGGNEQFF
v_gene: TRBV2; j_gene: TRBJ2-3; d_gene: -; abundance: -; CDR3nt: TGTGCCAGCAGTGACAGGACTTTTAATACGCAGTATTTT; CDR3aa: CASSDRTFNTQYF
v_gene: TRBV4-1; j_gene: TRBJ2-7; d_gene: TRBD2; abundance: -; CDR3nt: TGCGCCAGCAGCCCCCTAGGAGTAGCGGGGGGTGCCTACGAGCAGTACTTC; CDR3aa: CASSPLGVAGGAYEQYF
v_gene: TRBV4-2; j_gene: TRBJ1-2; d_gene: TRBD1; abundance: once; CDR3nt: TGTGCCAGCAGCCGAACCGGGACAGGTGGCTACACCTTC; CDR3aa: CASSRTGTGGYTF
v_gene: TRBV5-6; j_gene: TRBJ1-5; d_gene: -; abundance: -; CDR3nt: TGTGCCAGCAGCTTGCTCCCGGGGATCAGCAATCAGCCCCAGCATTTT; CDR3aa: CASSLLPGISNQPQHF